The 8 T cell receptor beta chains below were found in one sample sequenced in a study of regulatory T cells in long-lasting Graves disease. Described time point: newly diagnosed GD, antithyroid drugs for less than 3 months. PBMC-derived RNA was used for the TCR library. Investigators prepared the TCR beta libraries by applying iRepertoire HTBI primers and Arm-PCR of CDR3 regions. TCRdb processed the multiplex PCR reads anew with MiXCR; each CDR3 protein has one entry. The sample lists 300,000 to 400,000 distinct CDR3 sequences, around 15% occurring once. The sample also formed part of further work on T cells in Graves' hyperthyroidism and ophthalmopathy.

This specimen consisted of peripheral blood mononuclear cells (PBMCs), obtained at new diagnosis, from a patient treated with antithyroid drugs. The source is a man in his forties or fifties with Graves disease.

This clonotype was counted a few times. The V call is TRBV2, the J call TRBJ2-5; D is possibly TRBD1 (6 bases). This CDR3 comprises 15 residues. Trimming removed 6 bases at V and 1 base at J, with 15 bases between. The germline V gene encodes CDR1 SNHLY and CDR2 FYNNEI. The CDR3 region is CASSGQGGPQETQYF. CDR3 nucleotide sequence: TGTGCCAGCAGCGGTCAAGGGGGTCCCCAAGAGACCCAGTACTTC.

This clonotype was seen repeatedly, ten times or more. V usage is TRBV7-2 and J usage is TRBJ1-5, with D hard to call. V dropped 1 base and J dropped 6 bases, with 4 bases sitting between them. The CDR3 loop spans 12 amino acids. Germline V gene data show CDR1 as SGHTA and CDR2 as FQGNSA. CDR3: CASSLGFQPQHF. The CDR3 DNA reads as TGTGCCAGCAGCTTAGGGTTTCAGCCCCAGCATTTT.

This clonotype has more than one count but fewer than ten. The CDR3 is CASSLPRTDTQYF. The DNA of the CDR3 is TGTGCCAGCAGTTTACCTCGCACAGATACGCAGTATTTT. The chain carries TRBV27 and TRBJ2-3; no reliable D call. Germline V gene lookup returns CDR1 MNHEY and CDR2 SMNVEV (reference sequence). Trimming shortened V by 2 bases and J by 1 base, and 4 bases separated the two germline ends. CDR3 length: 13 residues.

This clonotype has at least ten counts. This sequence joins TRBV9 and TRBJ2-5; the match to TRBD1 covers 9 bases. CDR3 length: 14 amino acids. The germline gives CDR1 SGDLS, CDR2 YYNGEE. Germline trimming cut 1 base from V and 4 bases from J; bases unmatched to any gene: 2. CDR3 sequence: CASSVTQGAETQYF. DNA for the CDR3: TGTGCCAGCAGCGTAACACAGGGGGCAGAGACCCAGTACTTC.

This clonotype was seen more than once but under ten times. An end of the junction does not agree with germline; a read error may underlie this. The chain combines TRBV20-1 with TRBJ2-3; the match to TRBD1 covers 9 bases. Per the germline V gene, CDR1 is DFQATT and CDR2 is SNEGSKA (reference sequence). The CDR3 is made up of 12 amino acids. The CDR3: CSAIAGTGRSRF. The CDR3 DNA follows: TGCAGTGCTATTGCCGGGACAGGGAGGAGCCGTTTT.

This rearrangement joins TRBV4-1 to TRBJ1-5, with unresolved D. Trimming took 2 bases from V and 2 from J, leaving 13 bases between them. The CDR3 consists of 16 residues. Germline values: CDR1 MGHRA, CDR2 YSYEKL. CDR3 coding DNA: TGCGCCAGCAGCCAAAGGAGGCACGAGGGCAATCAGCCCCAGCATTTT. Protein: CASSQRRHEGNQPQHF.

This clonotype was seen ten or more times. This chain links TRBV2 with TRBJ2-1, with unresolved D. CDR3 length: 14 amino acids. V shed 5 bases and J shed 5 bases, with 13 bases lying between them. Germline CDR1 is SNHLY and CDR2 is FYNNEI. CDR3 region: CASSPLLQNNEQFF. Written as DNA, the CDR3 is TGTGCCAGCAGTCCCCTTTTACAGAACAATGAGCAGTTCTTC.

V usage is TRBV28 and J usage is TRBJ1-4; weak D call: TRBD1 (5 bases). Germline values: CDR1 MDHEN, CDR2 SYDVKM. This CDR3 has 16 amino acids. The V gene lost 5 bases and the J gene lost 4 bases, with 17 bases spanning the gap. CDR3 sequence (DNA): TGTGCCAGCAGTCGACCCCCGGGGCAGCGTAATGAAAAACTGTTTTTT. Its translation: CASSRPPGQRNEKLFF.